The present T cell receptor (beta chain) was sequenced within a study of T-cell memory formation after mild COVID-19. The wider study: The TCR clusters were mostly specific to one donor. Findings and limits, study-wide: Those CD4+ clones that contracted were mainly in CM and EM (CD8+ ones in EMRA). Day 15 to 85 contractors were CD4/CD8 balanced; later expanders leaned CD4+.

CDR1 and CDR2 (germline): DFQATT, SNEGSKA (reference sequence). The CDR3 extends over 13 amino acids. V lost 5 bases and J lost 2; bases outside the gene matches: 6. This clonotype was counted between two and nine times. Its antigen is currently unknown. cDNA libraries for TCR alpha and TCR beta, carrying sample barcodes and UMIs, came from 5'RACE with constant-segment primers. Each CDR3 protein is one row after TCRdb ran MiXCR on the 5' RACE reads. The sample shows about 130,000 distinct CDR3 sequences, approximately 6.2% of them seen only once. Sequenced sample: PBMCs or a T cell subset sorted from them (not recorded which). The receptor comes from an adult woman who had mild COVID-19 (a few samples of this study predate the infection). Cell type and time point are not known. The chain combines TRBV20-1 with TRBJ2-7, with TRBD1 identical over 7 bases. The CDR3 bases are TGCAGTGCTCCGGACAGGACCACCTACGAGCAGTACTTC. This translates into CSAPDRTTYEQYF.